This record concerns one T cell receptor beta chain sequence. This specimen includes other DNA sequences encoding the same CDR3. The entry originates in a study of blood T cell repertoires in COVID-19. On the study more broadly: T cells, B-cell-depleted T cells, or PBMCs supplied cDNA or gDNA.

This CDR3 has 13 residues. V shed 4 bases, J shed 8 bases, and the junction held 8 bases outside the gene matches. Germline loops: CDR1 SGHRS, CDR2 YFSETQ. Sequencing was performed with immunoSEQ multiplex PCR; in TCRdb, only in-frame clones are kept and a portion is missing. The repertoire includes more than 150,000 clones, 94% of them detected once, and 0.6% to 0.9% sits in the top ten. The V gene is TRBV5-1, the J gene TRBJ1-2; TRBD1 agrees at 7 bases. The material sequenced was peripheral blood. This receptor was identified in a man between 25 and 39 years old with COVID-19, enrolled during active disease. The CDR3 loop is CASSPGTADGYTF. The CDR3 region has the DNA TGCGCCAGCAGCCCCGGGACAGCCGACGGCTACACCTTC.